The entry below gives a single TCR beta chain sequence along with its context. The CDR3 length is 15 residues. Looked up from germline, CDR1 is SGDLS and CDR2 is YYNGEE. V gave up 0 bases and J gave up 10 bases, with 17 bases separating them. Only in-frame clones appear in the TCRdb table, and some are missing; sequencing was by immunoSEQ multiplex PCR. The sample has under 65,000 clones; roughly 89% are singletons. This record belongs to a study of T cell changes during pregnancy in multiple sclerosis. The sample consisted of peripheral blood, taken in the second trimester of pregnancy. This TCR was recovered from a female donor with multiple sclerosis, enrolled in a pregnancy study. The rearrangement joins TRBV9 to TRBJ2-1; tentative D call: TRBD2 (6 bases). The CDR3: CASSVAGSLRSEQFF. The CDR3 region has the DNA TGTGCCAGCAGCGTAGCCGGGAGCCTTCGGAGCGAGCAGTTCTTC.